The clone carrying this T cell receptor (beta chain) was counted only a few times. TCRdb re-derived calls from the 5' RACE reads in MiXCR, one entry per CDR3 protein. The sample comprises 300,000 to 400,000 distinct CDR3 sequences, roughly 20% of which are singletons, and around 12% rests with the top ten. Germline assignment: CDR1 KGHSH and CDR2 LQKENI. Trimming pared 3 bases from V and 4 bases from J, leaving 9 bases between. CDR3 length: 13 amino acids. The sample originates from a study of T-cell memory formation after mild COVID-19. Background on the study: Clusters of TCRs were largely donor specific.

The sequence derives from an adult woman who had mild COVID-19 (a few samples of this study predate the infection). Cell type and time point are not known. The chain couples TRBV18 to TRBJ2-5, with D perhaps matching TRBD2 (5 bases). The sequenced sample consisted of PBMCs or a T cell subset sorted from them (not recorded which). CDR3 sequence (DNA): TGTGCCAGCTCACCCGAACTAGTAGAGACCCAGTACTTC. Encoded protein: CASSPELVETQYF.